The rows below give T cell receptor beta chains drawn from one sample of a study of blood T cell repertoires in COVID-19. Assay: immunoSEQ multiplex PCR; the TCRdb copy retains only in-frame clones and omits some. The sample lists roughly 200,000 clones, around nine tenths occurring once. Sample: peripheral blood. The receptors were sampled from a man aged 50-60 years with COVID-19, enrolled during active disease. Each CDR3 is given with its conserved first and last residue. D genes are given only for firm matches. A row's size may be missing; if present it is once, few, many or a size class.

V	size	J	D	CDR3	DNA
TRBV30	.	TRBJ1-1	.	CAWGRELAAFF	TGTGCCTGGGGGAGGGAATTGGCAGCTTTCTTT
TRBV7-9	.	TRBJ2-1	TRBD2	CASSGLPGGFYNEQFF	TGTGCCAGCAGCGGCCTGCCGGGAGGATTCTACAATGAGCAGTTCTTC
TRBV3-1/TRBV3-2	.	TRBJ2-5	TRBD2	CASSQPRGRGGSLTMETQYF	TGTGCCAGCAGCCAACCACGGGGAAGGGGAGGGAGCCTCACAATGGAGACCCAGTACTTC
TRBV5-6	.	TRBJ2-2	.	CASSVPSGGPTGELFF	TGTGCCAGCAGCGTCCCATCCGGAGGACCAACCGGGGAGCTGTTTTTT
TRBV7-2	.	TRBJ2-1	TRBD1	CASSTGTGDYNEQFF	TGTGCCAGCAGCACCGGGACAGGGGACTACAATGAGCAGTTCTTC
TRBV7-3	once	TRBJ2-3	.	CASSSSTDTQYF	TGTGCCAGCAGCTCAAGCACAGATACGCAGTATTTT
TRBV6-5	.	TRBJ2-1	TRBD2	CASSRGGGAVVEQFF	TGTGCCAGCAGTAGAGGCGGGGGGGCCGTTGTTGAGCAGTTCTTC
TRBV4-2	.	TRBJ1-6	.	CASSQASDNNNSPLHF	TGTGCCAGCAGCCAAGCGTCAGATAACAATAATTCACCCCTCCACTTT
TRBV28	.	TRBJ1-1	.	CASSFGQAVRAFF	TGTGCCAGCAGTTTTGGGCAGGCCGTCCGAGCTTTCTTT
TRBV12-5	.	TRBJ2-3	.	CASGLAGSGLTDTQYF	TGTGCTAGTGGTTTGGCTGGGAGCGGACTCACAGATACGCAGTATTTT
TRBV2	.	TRBJ2-1	TRBD2	CASSEVVSSGADNEQFF	TGTGCCAGCAGTGAAGTTGTTTCTAGCGGGGCCGACAATGAGCAGTTCTTC
TRBV19	few	TRBJ1-4	.	CATAIQGFGEKLFF	TGTGCCACCGCGATCCAGGGATTCGGTGAAAAACTGTTTTTT
TRBV29-1	.	TRBJ1-4	.	CSVDPGRDEKLFF	TGCAGCGTTGACCCGGGGAGGGATGAAAAACTGTTTTTT
TRBV4-2	.	TRBJ2-3	.	CASTQGLGSDTQYF	TGTGCCAGCACTCAGGGGCTCGGTTCAGATACGCAGTATTTT
TRBV9	.	TRBJ2-7	.	CASSVGLAGHETYEQYF	TGTGCCAGCAGCGTAGGTCTGGCTGGGCACGAGACCTACGAGCAGTACTTC
TRBV4-3	.	TRBJ1-4	.	CASSQEGTTTNEKLFF	TGCGCCAGCAGCCAAGAGGGGACAACAACTAATGAAAAACTGTTTTTT
TRBV5-4	.	TRBJ2-5	TRBD1	CASSRPRRGPEETQYF	TGTGCCAGCAGCAGACCCCGAAGGGGGCCTGAGGAGACCCAGTACTTC
TRBV7-9	.	TRBJ1-1	.	CASSLAGTEAFF	TGTGCCAGCAGCTTAGCTGGGACAGAAGCTTTCTTT
TRBV27	.	TRBJ2-3	.	CASSLTESTDTQYF	TGTGCCAGCAGTTTAACGGAGAGCACAGATACGCAGTATTTT
TRBV21-1	.	TRBJ1-6	.	CASSPQERTGGDSPLHF	TGTGCCAGCAGCCCCCAGGAAAGGACAGGGGGTGATTCACCCCTCCACTTT
TRBV7-3	.	TRBJ2-3	TRBD2	CASSQAGGPDTQYF	TGTGCCAGCAGCCAAGCGGGAGGGCCAGATACGCAGTATTTT
TRBV19	.	TRBJ2-1	.	CASKIGAGAYNEQFF	TGTGCCAGTAAAATTGGGGCAGGAGCCTACAATGAGCAGTTCTTC
TRBV7-6	once	TRBJ2-2	TRBD2	CASSVLAGGPTGELFF	TGTGCCAGCAGCGTACTAGCGGGAGGGCCGACCGGGGAGCTGTTTTTT
TRBV11-3	large	TRBJ2-2	.	CASSLDQDRNTGELFF	TGTGCCAGCAGCTTAGATCAAGACAGGAACACCGGGGAGCTGTTTTTT
TRBV19	.	TRBJ1-6	.	CASRWEGVDNSPLHF	TGTGCCAGTAGGTGGGAGGGAGTGGATAATTCACCCCTCCACTTT
TRBV7-3	.	TRBJ2-2	TRBD2	CASSQGLAGTGELFF	TGTGCCAGCAGCCAGGGACTAGCGGGGACCGGGGAGCTGTTTTTT
TRBV7-2	once	TRBJ2-7	TRBD2	CASSQTSGSPHEQYF	TGTGCCAGCAGCCAAACTAGCGGGAGTCCCCACGAGCAGTACTTC
TRBV5-4	.	TRBJ1-1	TRBD1	CASSSPTGMNTEAFF	TGTGCCAGCAGCTCCCCGACAGGGATGAACACTGAAGCTTTCTTT
TRBV28	few	TRBJ2-7	TRBD1	CASNTRGQYEQYF	TGTGCCAGCAACACCAGGGGGCAGTACGAGCAGTACTTC
TRBV27	.	TRBJ2-7	TRBD1	CASRPGQESYEQYF	TGTGCCAGCAGACCTGGACAGGAATCCTACGAGCAGTACTTC
TRBV5-1	.	TRBJ2-3	.	CASSLLQGDTQYF	TGCGCCAGCAGCTTACTTCAGGGTGATACGCAGTATTTT
TRBV10-3	.	TRBJ2-7	TRBD2	CATEVGGSLEQYF	TGTGCCACCGAGGTCGGCGGGAGTCTCGAGCAGTACTTC
TRBV24-1	.	TRBJ2-5	.	CATSGGTSLQETQYF	TGTGCCACCAGTGGAGGGACATCGCTCCAAGAGACCCAGTACTTC
TRBV24-1	.	TRBJ2-4	TRBD1	CATSEGGDRARNIQYF	TGTGCCACCAGTGAGGGGGGGGACAGGGCAAGGAACATTCAGTACTTC
TRBV5-5	.	TRBJ2-7	TRBD1	CASSVDRDYEQYF	TGTGCCAGCAGCGTCGACAGGGACTACGAGCAGTACTTC
TRBV5-4	.	TRBJ2-4	TRBD1	CASSETGELAKNIQYF	TGTGCCAGCAGCGAGACAGGGGAACTAGCCAAAAACATTCAGTACTTC
TRBV18	.	TRBJ1-1	.	CASSPQTPREAQVTEAFF	TGTGCCAGCTCACCCCAAACTCCCCGGGAGGCGCAGGTCACTGAAGCTTTCTTT
TRBV2	.	TRBJ2-7	TRBD2	CASSGLAGLYEQYF	TGTGCCAGCAGTGGACTAGCGGGTTTGTACGAGCAGTACTTC
TRBV5-4	.	TRBJ2-2	TRBD2	CASNTGTSGMGTGELFF	TGTGCCAGCAACACCGGGACTAGCGGGATGGGAACCGGGGAGCTGTTTTTT
TRBV19	.	TRBJ2-7	TRBD1	CASSDRVGYEQYF	TGTGCCAGTAGTGACAGGGTAGGGTACGAGCAGTACTTC
TRBV20-1	.	TRBJ1-1	.	CSASQGTEAFF	TGCAGTGCTAGTCAGGGCACTGAAGCTTTCTTT
TRBV4-1	.	TRBJ2-7	TRBD1	CASSRTRTGGYEQYF	TGCGCCAGCAGCCGCACCAGGACAGGGGGCTACGAGCAGTACTTC
TRBV7-9	.	TRBJ2-7	.	CASSLSPPGYEQYF	TGTGCCAGCAGCTTAAGTCCTCCAGGCTACGAGCAGTACTTC
TRBV13	.	TRBJ2-1	.	CASSRDTASGSEQFF	TGTGCCAGCAGCCGGGACACCGCCTCGGGAAGTGAGCAGTTCTTC
TRBV4-1	.	TRBJ2-2	.	CASSQVGSGTGELFF	TGCGCCAGCAGCCAAGTGGGTAGCGGTACCGGGGAGCTGTTTTTT
TRBV18	.	TRBJ1-6	.	CASSPTETGAGINSPLHF	TGTGCCAGCTCACCAACTGAAACAGGTGCAGGGATTAACTCACCCCTCCACTTT
TRBV7-2	.	TRBJ2-3	.	CASSLEAAGTSTDTQYF	TGTGCCAGCAGCTTAGAGGCCGCGGGGACTAGCACAGATACGCAGTATTTT
TRBV5-6	.	TRBJ1-5	.	CASSLGGGQPQHF	TGTGCCAGCAGCTTAGGGGGGGGTCAGCCCCAGCATTTT
TRBV5-5	.	TRBJ1-5	.	CASNPAGYTNQPQHF	TGTGCCAGCAACCCGGCCGGGTACACCAATCAGCCCCAGCATTTT
TRBV30	.	TRBJ2-3	TRBD2	CAWNPRRGLAGGPKTDTQYF	TGTGCCTGGAACCCGCGCAGGGGCCTAGCGGGAGGGCCTAAGACAGATACGCAGTATTTT
TRBV6-5	.	TRBJ2-7	TRBD2	CASQGLVKYEQYF	TGTGCCAGCCAGGGACTAGTAAAATACGAGCAGTACTTC
TRBV5-5	.	TRBJ1-2	.	CASSQQGVYGYTF	TGTGCCAGCAGCCAACAGGGTGTTTACGGCTACACCTTC
TRBV5-1	.	TRBJ2-1	TRBD1	CASSLVPTGVFNEQFF	TGCGCCAGCAGCTTGGTCCCGACAGGGGTCTTCAATGAGCAGTTCTTC
TRBV6-4	.	TRBJ2-2	TRBD1	CASSVLGQGSTGELFF	TGTGCCAGCAGTGTCTTGGGACAGGGATCCACCGGGGAGCTGTTTTTT